This passage covers 13 T cell receptor beta chains from one sample sequenced in a study of siplizumab effects on memory and regulatory T cells. Libraries were prepared by immunoSEQ multiplex PCR; TCRdb keeps only in-frame clonotypes and omits some of them. The sample holds 60,000 or so clones; 80% to 95% are singletons and the top ten take approximately 38%. The specimen sequenced was CD8+ T cells sorted from blood. These receptors were obtained from a human donor in good health.

The V gene is TRBV5-6, the J gene TRBJ2-7; D gene ambiguous. The CDR3 contains 13 residues. The germline V and J ends were trimmed by 5 bases and 3 bases, with 12 bases remaining between them. CDR1 and CDR2 from the germline V gene are SGHDT and YYEEEE. The CDR3 DNA reads as TGTGCCAGCAGGATGCCGGAAGACTACGAGCAGTACTTC. Its translation is CASRMPEDYEQYF.

The CDR3 here is CAWSVPGGTQETQYF. The DNA of the CDR3 is TGTGCCTGGAGTGTTCCGGGAGGGACCCAAGAGACCCAGTACTTC. This chain uses TRBV30 with TRBJ2-5; 8 nucleotides match TRBD2. Germline assignment: CDR1 GTSNPN and CDR2 SVGIG (reference sequence). This CDR3 is 15 amino acids long. The ends lost 0 bases at V and 1 base at J; junction bases unmatched: 4.

This sequence joins TRBV7-2 and TRBJ2-1; 8 bases align to TRBD1. This CDR3 is built from 15 residues. Losses at the gene ends were 5 bases for V and 4 bases for J; bases not matched to a gene: 7. Germline lookup yields CDR1 SGHTA and CDR2 FQGNSA. CDR3 sequence: CASSAAGTGYNEQFF. Written as DNA, the CDR3 is TGTGCCAGCAGCGCTGCCGGGACAGGATACAATGAGCAGTTCTTC.

This chain connects TRBV5-1 to TRBJ2-1, with TRBD2 as a possible D gene (5 bases). Trimming left V 0 bases short and J 0 bases short, with 10 bases between. The CDR3 sequence is 16 residues long. The germline CDR1 and CDR2 sequences are SGHRS and YFSETQ. The CDR3 nucleotides are TGCGCCAGCAGCTTGGAACCCCGGGGCTCCTACAATGAGCAGTTCTTC. This translates into CASSLEPRGSYNEQFF.

The V and J genes are TRBV6-5 and TRBJ2-2; tentative D call: TRBD1 (5 bases). The CDR3 consists of 13 residues. V lost 6 bases and J lost 7, with 12 bases in between. CDR1 is MNHEY and CDR2 is SVGAGI in the germline V gene. CDR3 bases: TGTGCCAGCAGCCCGCAGGGTGTCGGGGAGCTGTTTTTT. Translating it yields CASSPQGVGELFF.

The rearrangement joins TRBV10-2 to TRBJ2-7; D gene ambiguous. The CDR3 runs 13 residues. The V end was cut by 6 bases, the J end by 4 bases, with 13 bases between. In germline, CDR1 is WSHSY, CDR2 SAAADI. DNA of the CDR3: TGCGCCAGCAGAGTCCGGGCTGGGTACGAGCAGTACTTC. This encodes CASRVRAGYEQYF.

The V call is TRBV7-8, the J call TRBJ2-7, with 8 bases identical to TRBD1. The CDR3 length is 13 residues. The J segment lost 5 bases and the V segment lost 4 bases, leaving 4 bases of the junction unmatched. CDR1 and CDR2 from the germline V gene are SGHVS and FQNEAQ. The CDR3 sequence: CASSSTGDDEQYF. CDR3 DNA sequence: TGTGCCAGCAGCTCGACAGGGGACGACGAGCAGTACTTC.

J is TRBJ2-1 and V is TRBV5-1; D ambiguous. Per germline, CDR1 SGHRS and CDR2 YFSETQ. The CDR3 consists of 13 residues. The V end lost 0 bases, the J end lost 9 bases, and 10 bases lay between the germline ends. The CDR3 sequence is CASSLARLGEQFF. CDR3 nucleotides: TGCGCCAGCAGCTTGGCAAGGCTCGGTGAGCAGTTCTTC.

This clone has a handful of counts. This chain uses TRBV28 with TRBJ1-5, with D uncertain. CDR3 size: 14 residues. The V and J ends lost 6 bases and 1 base respectively, with 10 bases between them. CDR1 is MDHEN and CDR2 is SYDVKM in the germline V gene. This CDR3 is CASSPPASNQPQHF. Written as DNA, the CDR3 is TGTGCCAGCAGCCCACCGGCAAGCAATCAGCCCCAGCATTTT.

This clone has a single count. The rearrangement joins TRBV28 to TRBJ2-3; tentatively, D is TRBD1 (6 bases). CDR1 and CDR2 (germline): MDHEN, SYDVKM. The CDR3 spans 13 residues. V was cut by 5 bases and J by 4 bases, with 10 bases left in between. The CDR3 reads CASSPPGADTQYF. CDR3 DNA: TGTGCCAGCAGTCCTCCAGGGGCAGATACGCAGTATTTT.

This clone was found many times. In DNA form, the CDR3 reads TGCGCCAGCAGCCAAGAGAATAGCGGGAGGACCTCAGCCAAAAACATTCAGTACTTC. Translating it yields CASSQENSGRTSAKNIQYF. V is TRBV4-3 and J is TRBJ2-4, with TRBD2 matching over 10 bases. Trimming removed 0 bases from V and 0 bases from J; junction bases left unmatched: 8. The CDR3 spans 19 residues. Germline V gene sequence: CDR1 LGHNA, CDR2 YSLEER.

The chain links TRBV11-1 to TRBJ2-1, with 9 nucleotides matching TRBD2. Unmatched junction bases numbered 7, after V lost 1 base and J lost 15 bases. The germline CDR1 and CDR2 sequences are SGHAT and FQDESV (reference sequence). The CDR3 has 13 residues. DNA of the CDR3: TGTGCCAGCAGCTTAGACCGCGGGAGGGCCATGTTCTTC. Encoded protein: CASSLDRGRAMFF.

The CDR3 region is CASSLSVSAPRKDTQYF. The DNA for the CDR3 is TGTGCCAGCAGTTTATCCGTCTCAGCGCCAAGAAAGGATACGCAGTATTTT. The chain has TRBV27 and TRBJ2-3; the D is unclear. Germline-derived CDR1 and CDR2 are MNHEY and SMNVEV (reference sequence). The V gene lost 0 bases and the J gene lost 6 bases, with 19 bases spanning the gap. The CDR3 loop spans 17 amino acids.